This TCR beta chain was captured by sequencing in a study of shared clonotypes between healthy human individuals. Several immunoSEQ plates held equal portions of the genomic DNA taken from each subset. Sorted-subset replicate PCRs used 200 ng DNA, roughly 28,000 T cell genomes. Sequenced by immunoSEQ multiplex PCR; TCRdb stores in-frame clones only, minus some. Altogether about 1.1 million clones are present, about 84% being singletons, with the ten largest covering 0.52%. Sample: memory CD4+ T cells from PBMCs. Described subset: CD45RA-negative fraction. The sequence was obtained from a man aged 18 to 30 in good health. Some clones in this sample may be carry-over from other donors' samples.

The CDR3 DNA reads as TGTGCCACCAGCAGAGGTCTAGCGGACTACGAGCAGTACTTC. Translated: CATSRGLADYEQYF. The chain links TRBV15 to TRBJ2-7, with 7 bases lining up with TRBD2. Germline CDR1 and CDR2: LNHNV and YYDKDF (reference sequence). The CDR3 spans 14 residues. The V gene end was trimmed by 1 base and the J gene end by 3 bases; junction bases not matched to a gene: 3.